The 8 T cell receptor beta chains listed next were all sequenced from one sample in a study of T cells after yellow fever vaccination. TCRdb ran MiXCR on the 5' RACE reads and lists one entry per CDR3 protein. The top ten clones hold approximately 15% of a sample with 80,000 to 100,000 distinct CDR3 sequences, under 9% of them seen once. Sequences were derived from CD8+ T cells not binding an NS4B(214-222) dextramer, sorted from PBMCs, sampled roughly 14 days after the first yellow fever vaccination. The receptors shown here come from a man aged 18 to 30 who received the YFV17D yellow fever vaccine.

This clonotype was detected only a few times. This chain joins TRBV7-9 and TRBJ2-1; a weak D match, TRBD1 (5 bases). There are 16 residues in the CDR3. V was trimmed by 1 base and J by 5 bases, leaving 15 bases between them. Germline V gene sequence: CDR1 SEHNR, CDR2 FQNEAQ (reference sequence). DNA for the CDR3: TGTGCCAGCAGCTTAGAGGGGCTAACGAGAGACAATGAGCAGTTCTTC. It specifies CASSLEGLTRDNEQFF.

This chain links TRBV5-1 with TRBJ1-2; D might be TRBD1 (6 bases). Trimming pared 0 bases from V and 6 bases from J, leaving 21 bases between. Germline V gene lookup returns CDR1 SGHRS and CDR2 YFSETQ. The CDR3 length is 17 residues. CDR3 protein: CASSLEPTRGRGDGYTF. The CDR3 region has the DNA TGCGCCAGCAGCTTGGAGCCCACTCGGGGGCGTGGAGATGGCTACACCTTC.

The genes are TRBV19 and TRBJ1-5; D call uncertain. The V gene's germline CDR1 is LNHDA and CDR2 SQIVND (reference sequence). Trimming took off 4 bases at V and 0 bases at J, with 10 bases between the two ends. The CDR3 length is 15 residues. The CDR3 DNA sequence: TGTGCCAGTAGTAAGACTGAATATAGCAATCAGCCCCAGCATTTT. Translation gives CASSKTEYSNQPQHF.

V gene TRBV20-1 combines with J gene TRBJ2-3, with D perhaps assigned TRBD1 or TRBD2 (6 bases each). Looked up from germline, CDR1 is DFQATT and CDR2 is SNEGSKA (reference sequence). This CDR3 contains 18 residues. Between the trimmed V and J ends, which lost 1 base and 2 bases, there was a span of 22 bases. The CDR3 here is CSARGRRTTRGTTDTQYF. In DNA form, the CDR3 reads TGCAGTGCTAGAGGCAGGCGAACGACTAGGGGGACCACAGATACGCAGTATTTT.

The chain recombines TRBV30 with TRBJ1-2; D unresolved. The CDR3 consists of 13 residues. Looked up from germline, CDR1 is GTSNPN and CDR2 is SVGIG (reference sequence). V dropped 2 bases and J dropped 6 bases, with 13 bases sitting between them. The DNA for the CDR3 is TGTGCCTGGAGTTATTTGGTCTGGGATGGCTACACCTTC. It is translated as CAWSYLVWDGYTF.

Only a few counts were recorded for this clonotype. The chain joins TRBV28 to TRBJ2-7; no definite D call. Trimming took off 5 bases at V and 0 bases at J, with 17 bases between the two ends. The CDR3 runs 16 residues. Germline V lookup: CDR1 MDHEN, CDR2 SYDVKM. The CDR3 coding sequence is TGTGCCAGCAGTCCTACGACTTGGATGAGCTCCTACGAGCAGTACGTC. Its translation is CASSPTTWMSSYEQYV.

V is TRBV6-2 or TRBV6-3 and J is TRBJ2-6; D is possibly TRBD1 (5 bases). The germline V and J ends were trimmed by 7 bases and 8 bases, with 18 bases remaining between them. Germline loops: CDR1 MNHEY, CDR2 SVGEGT. The CDR3 has 15 residues. The CDR3 here is CASTPQGEASNVLTF. The CDR3 coding sequence is TGTGCCAGCACCCCTCAGGGTGAGGCTTCCAACGTCCTGACTTTC.

This clonotype turned up a few times. The gene calls are TRBV6-5 and TRBJ1-1; no firm D call. The CDR3 spans 12 residues. V lost 5 bases to trimming and J lost 5 bases, with 9 bases between them. Germline-derived CDR1 and CDR2 are MNHEY and SVGAGI. The CDR3 DNA reads TGTGCCAGCAGTCCTGTAAGGACTGAAGCTTTCTTT. Amino acid sequence: CASSPVRTEAFF.